At least ten counts were recorded for the clone carrying this T cell receptor (beta chain). What it binds is not known. The authors produced cDNA by 5'RACE using 10-nucleotide random UMIs. Over 200 million TCR-beta sequences, together covering 15-18 subjects, were produced by every individual sequencing run that was carried out. TCRdb used MiXCR to reprocess the 5' RACE reads, holding one entry per CDR3 protein. The data contain about 49,000 distinct CDR3 sequences, roughly 14% of them singletons. These data originate in a study of neurological immune-mediated disorders. Regarding the study as a whole: None of the CDR3 amino acid sequences of expanded clones were shared across subjects, and this suggested private repertoires in all groups.

This sample's time point: longitudinal time-point 2. The CDR3 runs 13 residues. The germline V gene has CDR1 SGHTA and CDR2 FQGNSA. Trimming left V 3 bases short and J 5 bases short, with 7 bases between. Material: PBMCs. This chain links TRBV7-2 with TRBJ2-2; unclear D gene. The TCR sequence derives from a male donor with HTLV-1-associated myelopathy (HAM/TSP). The CDR3 DNA sequence: TGTGCCAGCAGCTTCCTGAGGACCGGGGAGCTGTTTTTT. Protein: CASSFLRTGELFF.